This is a list of T cell receptor beta chains from one sample in a study of blood T cells in healthy people across ages. TCRdb used MiXCR to reprocess the 5' RACE reads, holding one entry per CDR3 protein. The table lists 660,000 or so distinct CDR3 sequences, 58% of them singletons, with 30% to 45% in the top ten. Sequenced input: blood. These receptors came from a man aged 55-75 years in good health. CDR3s include the opening cysteine and the closing phenylalanine or tryptophan. A D gene is named only where the DNA matches it firmly. Clone size is given for some rows only: seen once, a few or many times, or a class if the clone is expanded.

d_call | clone_size | cdr3_length | j_call | v_call | cdr3_aa | cdr3_nt
NA | NA | 16 | TRBJ2-1 | TRBV15 | CATSREYPSSYNEQFF | TGTGCCACCAGCAGAGAATATCCGAGCTCCTACAATGAGCAGTTCTTC
TRBD2 | NA | 15 | TRBJ2-1 | TRBV7-7 | CASSIGTSGYNEQFF | TGTGCCAGCAGCATCGGGACTAGCGGTTACAATGAGCAGTTCTTC
NA | NA | 15 | TRBJ2-7 | TRBV19 | CASSIPPGRSYEQYF | TGTGCCAGTAGTATCCCCCCCGGGAGATCCTACGAGCAGTACTTC
TRBD1 | NA | 15 | TRBJ1-2 | TRBV7-2 | CASTPGTGVRGGYTF | TGTGCCAGCACCCCCGGGACAGGGGTAAGGGGTGGCTACACCTTC
TRBD2 | NA | 15 | TRBJ2-5 | TRBV20-1 | CSARDMASGKETQYF | TGCAGTGCTAGAGATATGGCTAGCGGGAAAGAGACCCAGTACTTC
TRBD2 | few | 16 | TRBJ2-1 | TRBV4-1 | CASSPIPLAGGNEQFF | TGCGCCAGCAGCCCAATCCCCCTAGCGGGGGGCAATGAGCAGTTCTTC
NA | NA | 14 | TRBJ1-6 | TRBV27 | CASRPGDTNSPLHF | TGTGCCAGCAGACCCGGGGACACCAATTCACCCCTCCACTTT
NA | many | 14 | TRBJ2-2 | TRBV11-3 | CASSSHRVTGELFF | TGTGCCAGCAGCTCGCACAGGGTCACCGGGGAGCTGTTTTTT
TRBD2 | NA | 15 | TRBJ2-5 | TRBV5-4 | CASRERGERQETQYF | TGTGCCAGCAGAGAACGGGGGGAACGCCAAGAGACCCAGTACTTC
NA | NA | 14 | TRBJ2-1 | TRBV15 | CATSRATDYNEQFF | TGTGCCACCAGCAGAGCGACAGATTACAATGAACAGTTCTTC
TRBD2 | NA | 16 | TRBJ2-3 | TRBV7-2 | CASSSGLAGETDTQYF | TGTGCCAGCAGCTCCGGACTAGCGGGGGAGACAGATACGCAGTATTTT
NA | NA | 11 | TRBJ2-1 | TRBV9 | CASSGKIEQFF | TGTGCCAGCAGCGGGAAGATCGAGCAGTTCTTC
NA | NA | 16 | TRBJ1-2 | TRBV12-5 | CASGFFHNLAFYGYTF | TGTGCTAGTGGTTTTTTCCATAACTTAGCTTTCTATGGCTACACCTTC